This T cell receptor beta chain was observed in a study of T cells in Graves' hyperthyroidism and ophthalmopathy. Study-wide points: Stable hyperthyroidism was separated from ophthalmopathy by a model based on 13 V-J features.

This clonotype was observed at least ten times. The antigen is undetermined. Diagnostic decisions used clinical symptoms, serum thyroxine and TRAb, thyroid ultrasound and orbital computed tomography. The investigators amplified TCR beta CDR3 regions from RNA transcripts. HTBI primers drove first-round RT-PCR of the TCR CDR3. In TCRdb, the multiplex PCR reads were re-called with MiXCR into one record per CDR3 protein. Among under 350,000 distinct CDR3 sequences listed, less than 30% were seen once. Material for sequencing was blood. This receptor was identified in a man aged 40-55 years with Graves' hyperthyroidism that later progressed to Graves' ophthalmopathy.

The CDR3 reads CASSQVLSYIQYF. The CDR3 DNA reads TGCGCCAGCAGCCAAGTGTTGTCGTACATTCAGTACTTC. The V gene is TRBV4-1, the J gene TRBJ2-4; D unclear. Germline CDR1 is MGHRA and CDR2 is YSYEKL. Trimming took 1 base from V and 8 from J, leaving 9 bases between them. This CDR3 comprises 13 residues.